What follows are 9 T cell receptor beta chains derived from one specimen sequenced in a study of blood T cell repertoires in COVID-19. Generated by immunoSEQ multiplex PCR, the TCRdb table keeps only in-frame clones and is missing some. The data show roughly 250,000 clones, 65% to 90% seen once. The sequencing sample was made of peripheral blood. These TCRs come from a woman aged 55-75 years with active or convalescent COVID-19.

This chain links TRBV19 with TRBJ2-1, with D perhaps matching TRBD2 (5 bases). This CDR3 has 16 amino acids. The V and J ends lost 7 bases and 0 bases respectively, with 16 bases between them. Germline CDR1 LNHDA, CDR2 SQIVND (reference sequence). In DNA form, the CDR3 reads TGTGCCAGTACCAAAAGGGAGTTGGGCTCCTACAATGAGCAGTTCTTC. It encodes CASTKRELGSYNEQFF.

The V call is TRBV6-1, the J call TRBJ1-3; tentatively, D is TRBD1 (5 bases). The germline V and J ends were trimmed by 3 bases and 0 bases, with 12 bases remaining between them. Germline V gene sequence: CDR1 MNHNS, CDR2 SASEGT. The CDR3 length is 16 residues. CDR3 residues: CASSEQGLISGNTIYF. CDR3 bases: TGTGCCAGCAGTGAGCAGGGCCTCATCTCTGGAAACACCATATATTTT.

The rearrangement links TRBV3-1 (or the pseudogene TRBV3-2) to TRBJ2-2; TRBD1 is a possible D gene (5 bases). V lost 3 bases to trimming and J lost 6 bases, with 8 bases between them. This CDR3 spans 13 amino acids. The germline gives CDR1 LGHDT, CDR2 YNNKEL (reference sequence). The CDR3 is CASSHRDPGELFF. CDR3 nucleotides: TGTGCCAGCAGCCACAGGGATCCCGGGGAGCTGTTTTTT.

The genes are TRBV15 and TRBJ1-5; unclear D gene. Trimming cost V 8 bases and J 0 bases, with 17 bases left between them. CDR1 is LNHNV, CDR2 YYDKDF, per germline (reference sequence). The CDR3 is 16 residues long. CDR3 amino acids: CATPPLERNSNQPQHF. In DNA, the CDR3 is TGTGCCACCCCCCCCCTTGAGAGAAATAGCAATCAGCCCCAGCATTTT. Full variable domain (remainder filled in from reference TRBV15 and TRBJ1-5): DAMVIQNPRYQVTQFGKPVTLSCSQTLNHNVMYWYQQKSSQAPKLLFHYYDKDFNNEADTPDNFQSRRPNTSFCFLDIRSPGLGDTAMYLCATPPLERNSNQPQHFGDGTRLSIL.

The genes are TRBV7-9 and TRBJ1-2, with a weak D call TRBD1 (6 bases). Trimming took off 5 bases at V and 8 bases at J, with 15 bases between the two ends. The CDR3 extends over 13 amino acids. The V gene's germline CDR1 is SEHNR and CDR2 FQNEAQ (reference sequence). The CDR3 region has the DNA TGTGCCAGCAGCCGAGGGGGGGCTGAAGGCTACACCTTC. Translating it yields CASSRGGAEGYTF.

The gene calls are TRBV4-3 and TRBJ1-6; D might be TRBD1 (5 bases). From germline, CDR1 is LGHNA and CDR2 YSLEER. This CDR3 is 20 amino acids long. The V end was cut by 2 bases, the J end by 4 bases, with 24 bases between. As DNA, the CDR3 is TGCGCCAGCAGCCAACGGGGGAGCGGCCCTTCGTACTTTTATAATTCACCCCTCCACTTT. Protein sequence: CASSQRGSGPSYFYNSPLHF.

J is TRBJ2-1 and V is TRBV10-3; a possible D gene is TRBD2 (6 bases). Trimming removed 7 bases from V and 1 base from J, with 11 bases in between. The CDR3 spans 14 residues. Germline V gene sequence: CDR1 ENHRY, CDR2 SYGVKD. The CDR3 coding sequence is TGTGCCATCAAGGGGACTGTTTCCTACAATGAGCAGTTCTTC. Protein product: CAIKGTVSYNEQFF.

The table lists this clone with a count of one. DNA of the CDR3: TGTGCCAGCTCACCTCGGACAGGGGGCAGGGCCACTGAAGCTTTCTTT. This encodes CASSPRTGGRATEAFF. The chain combines TRBV18 with TRBJ1-1; 11 nucleotides align to TRBD1. CDR1 and CDR2 from the germline V gene are KGHSH and LQKENI. There are 16 residues in the CDR3. V lost 3 bases to trimming and J lost 4 bases; unmatched junction nucleotides: 7.

V is TRBV9 and J is TRBJ1-1; 7 positions match TRBD1. Unmatched junction bases numbered 1, after V lost 0 bases and J lost 2 bases. Germline V gene data show CDR1 as SGDLS and CDR2 as YYNGEE. There are 14 residues in the CDR3. CDR3 in DNA: TGTGCCAGCAGCGTAGAAGGGGGCAACACTGAAGCTTTCTTT. This encodes CASSVEGGNTEAFF.